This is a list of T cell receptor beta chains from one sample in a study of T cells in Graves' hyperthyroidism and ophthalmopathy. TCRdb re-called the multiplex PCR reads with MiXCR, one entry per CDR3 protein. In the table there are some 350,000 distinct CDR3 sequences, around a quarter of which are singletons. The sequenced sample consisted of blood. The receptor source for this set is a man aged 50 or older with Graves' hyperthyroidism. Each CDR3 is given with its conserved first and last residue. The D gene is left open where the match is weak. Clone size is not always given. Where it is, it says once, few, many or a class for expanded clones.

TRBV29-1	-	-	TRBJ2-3	TGCAGCGTTGAAGAGGTGGGCACAGATACGCAGTATTTT	CSVEEVGTDTQYF
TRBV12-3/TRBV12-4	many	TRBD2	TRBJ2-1	TGTGCCAGCAGTCCGCTAGCGGGCGCGGGGCTAAGTGAGCAGTTCTTC	CASSPLAGAGLSEQFF
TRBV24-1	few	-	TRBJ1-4	TGTGCCACCAGTCTCCCGTTAGTTCCTAATGAAAAACTGTTTTTT	CATSLPLVPNEKLFF
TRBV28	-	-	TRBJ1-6	TGTGCCAGCAGTTTATTGACGTCAGGCCTCCACTTT	CASSLLTSGLHF
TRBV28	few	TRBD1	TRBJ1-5	TGTGCCAGCCGATACTCCGGGACAGCATACAATCAGCCCCAGCATTTT	CASRYSGTAYNQPQHF
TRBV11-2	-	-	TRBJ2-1	TGTGCCAGCAGCCCCCCGGGACTCGTATACAATGAGCAGTTCTTC	CASSPPGLVYNEQFF
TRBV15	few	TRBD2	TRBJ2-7	TGTGCCCGGGGGGGCGCAACGGGCCATCCTTACGAGCAGTACTTC	CARGGATGHPYEQYF
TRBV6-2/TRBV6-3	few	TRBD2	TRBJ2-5	TGTGCCAGCAGTCGAACCGGACTAGCGGGAGTTGAGACCCAGTACTTC	CASSRTGLAGVETQYF
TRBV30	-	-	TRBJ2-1	TGTGCCTGGGAGGGACTTCCGAGCTCCTACAATGAGCAGTTCTTC	CAWEGLPSSYNEQFF
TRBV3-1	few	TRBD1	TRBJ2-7	TGTGCCAGCAGCCCTTACCGGGACAGCAGCTACGAGCAGTACTTC	CASSPYRDSSYEQYF